In this sample, the clone carrying this T cell receptor (beta chain) turned up many times. Through Arm-PCR of CDR3 regions and iRepertoire HTBI primers, TCR beta libraries were built. TCRdb re-called the multiplex PCR reads with MiXCR, one entry per CDR3 protein. The table shows roughly 560,000 distinct CDR3 sequences, with more than 10% occurring only once. The V gene's germline CDR1 is SNHLY and CDR2 FYNNEI. CDR3 length: 13 residues. The V and J ends lost 6 bases and 6 bases respectively, with 15 bases between them. Time point denoted: newly diagnosed GD, antithyroid drugs for less than 3 months. There was RNA extracted from PBMCs, and the TCR library was made from it. This record comes from a study of regulatory T cells in long-lasting Graves disease. The sample was also reused in another study, on T cells in Graves' hyperthyroidism and ophthalmopathy.

The origin of this receptor is a woman aged 30 to 39 with Graves disease. This chain joins TRBV2 and TRBJ2-7; tentatively, D is TRBD1 (6 bases). The starting material was peripheral blood mononuclear cells (PBMCs), obtained at new diagnosis, from a patient treated with antithyroid drugs. This CDR3 reads CASRRTAPSEQYF. CDR3 sequence (DNA): TGTGCCAGCAGGCGGACAGCTCCCAGCGAGCAGTACTTC.